This T cell receptor beta chain was retrieved from a study of response to subunit inactivated influenza vaccine. Study-wide points: The authors suggested that every seasonal influenza vaccination recruits few new T cells.

In this sample, this clonotype turned up a few times. The antigen remains undetermined. Per germline, CDR1 SGHAT and CDR2 FQNNGV. This CDR3 is 15 amino acids long. Trimming removed 5 bases at V and 0 bases at J, with 13 bases between. TCRdb fed the RT-PCR reads into MiXCR, producing one record per CDR3 protein. The table includes around 480,000 distinct CDR3 sequences, approximately 15% detected once. The sequence derives from a man between 50 and 75 years old who received an inactivated influenza vaccine. This chain links TRBV11-2 with TRBJ2-5, with D tentatively TRBD2 (5 bases). Source: CD4+ T cells sorted from PBMCs, taken roughly 24 months after vaccination. The CDR3 nucleotides read TGTGCCAGCAGCCCAGTTAGAGCGGACCAAGAGACCCAGTACTTC. It codes for CASSPVRADQETQYF.